A selection of T cell receptor beta chains follows, all from one sample in a study of blood T cell repertoires in COVID-19. Assay: immunoSEQ multiplex PCR; the TCRdb copy retains only in-frame clones and omits some. This table holds about 220,000 clones, 65% to 85% found once. Sequencing was performed on peripheral blood. These receptor sequences come from a woman aged 55-75 years with acute or convalescent COVID-19. CDR3s include the opening cysteine and the closing phenylalanine or tryptophan.

TRBJ1-1,15,TRBV11-2,CASSLDLGGYAEAFF
TRBJ1-4,15,TRBV9,CASSVKGQGNEKLFF
TRBJ2-2,14,TRBV5-1,CASSPTGAPGELFF
TRBJ2-1,15,TRBV29-1,CSVRGEGGSYNEQFF
TRBJ1-1,13,TRBV6-6,CASISPMNTEAFF
TRBJ1-4,15,TRBV19,CASRNPGDPNEKLFF
TRBJ1-2,16,TRBV15,CATSRDQKWTVNGYTF
TRBJ1-2,14,TRBV7-2,CASSLGGTGFGYTF
TRBJ1-1,14,TRBV27,CASSSLGGNTEAFF
TRBJ2-2,14,TRBV11-2,CASSLDRATGELFF
TRBJ1-1,13,TRBV18,CASSQLLDTEAFF
TRBJ1-3,13,TRBV30,CAWSVQVRNTIYF
TRBJ2-3,20,TRBV7-8,CASSLVSVGGQVRITDTQYF
TRBJ1-2,13,TRBV3-1/TRBV3-2,CASSLRGRDGYTF
TRBJ2-3,14,TRBV29-1,CSVGGKLLTDTQYF
TRBJ2-3,17,TRBV5-1,CASSSPTSGASTDTQYF
TRBJ2-1,15,TRBV2,CASWGQANHYNEQFF
TRBJ2-1,14,TRBV6-5,CASSYSSGVNEQFF
TRBJ2-7,12,TRBV5-5,CASSQGFYEQYF
TRBJ1-1,13,TRBV10-2,CASKGTGDTEAFF
TRBJ2-3,15,TRBV9,CASSKVAGGRDTQYF
TRBJ1-2,14,TRBV7-2,CASSSDRSNYGYTF
TRBJ2-4,16,TRBV4-2,CASSQDWASGKNIQYF
TRBJ1-5,16,TRBV5-6,CASSLFRDRDNQPQHF
TRBJ1-4,13,TRBV27,CASSPFLNEKLFF
TRBJ2-1,15,TRBV7-6,CASSLEAGGYNEQFF
TRBJ1-2,15,TRBV18,CASSEWTGANYGYTF
TRBJ1-1,13,TRBV5-1,CASRITGDTEAFF
TRBJ1-6,18,TRBV5-1,CASSSGTGDRSYNSPLHF
TRBJ1-1,14,TRBV11-2,CASSLVDKNTEAFF
TRBJ2-6,17,TRBV13,CASSLQIGGAGANVLTF
TRBJ2-1,13,TRBV5-5,CASSLIGDNEQFF
TRBJ2-3,16,TRBV5-4,CASSTKTSGLTDTQYF
TRBJ1-1,14,TRBV5-4,CASSLQGPNTEAFF
TRBJ2-1,15,TRBV19,CASRPAGGRNNEQFF
TRBJ2-7,14,TRBV27,CASSFASGSYEQYF
TRBJ1-4,15,TRBV6-5,CASSDRDRGNEKLFF
TRBJ1-1,12,TRBV2,CASIWTNTEAFF
TRBJ2-2,13,TRBV7-9,CASSLTDRSELFF
TRBJ2-5,14,TRBV9,CASSVAGQIETQYF
TRBJ1-4,16,TRBV11-2,CASTRLGRGLNEKLFF
TRBJ2-3,16,TRBV9,CASSVGNGGAADTQYF
TRBJ2-1,12,TRBV7-9,CASSLPGNEQFF
TRBJ1-1,13,TRBV13,CASSFRQGTEAFF
TRBJ2-3,14,TRBV30,CAWSVRTGTDTQYF
TRBJ1-1,13,TRBV28,CASSSVGGTEAFF
TRBJ1-1,14,TRBV11-3,CASSLSTGNTEAFF
TRBJ2-3,15,TRBV4-1,CASSPGAGGIDTQYF
TRBJ1-1,18,TRBV7-9,CASSLASGYGARATEAFF
TRBJ1-2,13,TRBV9,CASSVKPNYGYTF
TRBJ2-7,12,TRBV2,CASSIQGDEQYF
TRBJ2-2,15,TRBV9,CASAPGGVNTGELFF